The present entry profiles one T cell receptor beta chain with its context. Its antigen remains unknown. The data were obtained in a study of T cell responses to AZD1222 COVID-19 vaccine. Whole-study findings and limits: In the spike-specific TCR repertoire, nearly half reportedly target unmutated variant regions.

This table comes from immunoSEQ multiplex PCR, and its TCRdb copy is limited to in-frame clones, with some not included. The table includes 89,000 or so clones, 80% to 90% detected once. V lost 1 base and J 1 base, leaving 18 bases between the germline ends. CDR1 is SQVTM, CDR2 ANQGSEA, per germline. The CDR3 has 17 residues. The chain recombines TRBV29-1 with TRBJ2-3; D uncertain. This TCR came from an adult in good health. The input for sequencing was peripheral blood, taken on day 0 of AZD1222 vaccination. The CDR3 DNA is TGCAGCGTTGAAGGAATGGGAAAGGGCCCCGGCACAGATACGCAGTATTTT. Its translation is CSVEGMGKGPGTDTQYF.